This T cell receptor beta chain was profiled in a study of T-cell reconstitution after alpha-beta-depleted transplantation in children. The table lists this clonotype with a few counts. With V trimmed by 6 bases and J by 3 bases, 5 bases remained unmatched. The CDR3 runs to 14 residues. Unique molecular identifiers featured in how the TCRbeta library was prepared. TCRdb re-derived calls from the PCR reads in MiXCR, one entry per CDR3 protein. The sample includes around 200,000 distinct CDR3 sequences, 8.5% to 10% of them seen just once. The specimen comprised PBMCs from the stem cell graft donor, sampled from the stem cell graft. This chain links TRBV12-3 or TRBV12-4 with TRBJ1-5; 7 nucleotides align to TRBD1. This sequence originates from a human donor who donated a stem cell graft to a child with acute lymphoblastic leukemia. For the CDR3, the DNA is TGTGCCAGCAGCAAACAGGGGAACAATCAGCCCCAGCATTTT. It yields the protein CASSKQGNNQPQHF.